This T cell receptor (beta chain) derives from a study of T cells in localized non-small cell lung cancer (TCRdb year 2020). General notes on the study: Comparing tumors with uninvolved tumor-adjacent lungs, the study looked at the T cell repertoires of 236 patients with early-stage NSCLC. The cohort was made up of 236 treatment-naive NSCLC patients whose localized lung tumors had been resected. NSCLC patients had a mean age of approximately 70 years, and around 140 were male and over 85 female. What the work shows at the level of the full study, not this receptor alone: Longer overall survival was associated with higher blood T cell density, whereas shorter survival was associated with higher adjacent-lung clonality. Because multi-region sequencing of the tumors was not done, intratumor heterogeneity could not be ruled out. A median of 57 of the top 100 tumor clones turned up in the paired uninvolved adjacent lung, and about 28 of those clones also ranked among the top 100 of that same adjacent lung. Because the study design was exploratory, TCR variables were selected using unadjusted p-values without false-discovery rate correction. Uninvolved tumor-adjacent lung showed the highest T cell clonality, higher than tumor, which suggests more focused antigenic responses in the uninvolved tumor-adjacent lung.

At diagnosis, peripheral blood, uninvolved tumor-adjacent lung and tumor were collected and stored as a combination of fresh-frozen and FFPE material. Blood samples were analyzed as peripheral blood mononuclear cells for TCR repertoire profiling. The CDR3 runs 13 residues from the cysteine to the phenylalanine. CDR3 DNA only is kept here, 39 bases in frame from base 1. From the germline V gene, CDR1 is SGDLS and CDR2 is YYNGEE. V was cut back by 3 bases and J by 8 bases, leaving a gap of 15 bases between them. As for this clone: Which antigen it targets is not known. No clone much larger than this one lies a single base away; base qualities are absent.

TCR beta CDR3 regions were sequenced from DNA using the immunoSEQ Assay. On the authors' methods: T cell density was computed as TCR beta template counts normalized to usable DNA estimated by amplifying housekeeping genes. Richness was estimated using the preseqR package, with extrapolation to 400,000 templates for PBMC samples and to 120,000 templates for tissue samples. Clonality was taken to be one minus Pielou's evenness. To identify tissue-enriched TCRs, differential abundance testing was run on productive amino-acid clonotypes with a minimum total count of 5 and an alpha of 0.1. The Jaccard Index and the Morisita Overlap Index were used to quantify repertoire overlap between compartments. GLIPH grouped TCR beta CDR3s together with public tetramer-defined viral CDR3s, and a viral motif had to include at least three viral sequences and show V-gene enrichment. TCRdb stores this immuneACCESS table with in-frame sequences only. Part of the clones is absent; in the studies checked, under half of the shortfall reflects unresolved V genes, and no reason is known for the rest. The V and J calls and the clone size are those of that table, but D and trimming were determined from the DNA. Within this sample are around 67,000 clones, with approximately 87% of them counted one time only. The top ten hold 1.5% to 2% of the sample.

This sequence was found in a woman aged 40-69 years with stage I lung adenocarcinoma. The input for sequencing was peripheral blood, taken before any cancer treatment. The rearranged segments are TRBV9 and TRBJ2-7; the D gene is tentatively TRBD1 or TRBD2, each matching 6 bases. The sequenced DNA: TGTGCCAGCAGCGCCGACCAGGGGAGGAAGCAGTACTTC. This is translated as CASSADQGRKQYF.